This entry is about one TCR beta chain. Its antigen is not identified. This sample was included in a study of T-cell memory formation after mild COVID-19. Study outcomes and limitations: Clones shrinking between day 15 and 85 showed a balanced CD4/CD8 split, and those that grew later tilted toward CD4+. Mainly in CM and EM were contracting CD4+ clones; CD8+ were in EMRA.

This CDR3 is built from 14 residues. V was shortened by 0 bases and J by 5 bases, with 10 bases between the two germline ends. CDR1 and CDR2 (germline): SGHRS, YFSETQ. 5'RACE with constant-segment primers yielded barcoded, UMI-tagged TCR alpha and TCR beta cDNA libraries. TCRdb re-derived calls from the 5' RACE reads in MiXCR, one entry per CDR3 protein. The data show hundreds of thousands of distinct CDR3 sequences, with about a fifth seen just once and 9.5% to 15% held by the top ten. This chain links TRBV5-1 with TRBJ2-3; no reliable D call. This clonotype was sampled from an adult woman who had mild COVID-19 (a few samples of this study predate the infection). Cell type and time point are not known. Sequencing used PBMCs or a T cell subset sorted from them (not recorded which). CDR3 protein: CASSLGRPRDTQYF. Written as DNA, the CDR3 is TGCGCCAGCAGCTTGGGCAGGCCACGAGATACGCAGTATTTT.